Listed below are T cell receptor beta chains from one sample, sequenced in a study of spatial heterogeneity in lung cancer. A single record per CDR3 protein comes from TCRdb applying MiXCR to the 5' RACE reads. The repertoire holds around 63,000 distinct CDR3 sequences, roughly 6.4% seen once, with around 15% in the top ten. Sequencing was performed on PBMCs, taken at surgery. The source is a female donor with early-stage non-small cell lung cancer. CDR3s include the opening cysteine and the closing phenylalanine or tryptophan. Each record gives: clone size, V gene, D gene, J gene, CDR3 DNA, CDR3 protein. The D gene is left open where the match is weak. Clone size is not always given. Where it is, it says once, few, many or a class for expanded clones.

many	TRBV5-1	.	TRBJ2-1	TGCGCCAGCAGCTTGGGGCAGGTTGAGCAGTTCTTC	CASSLGQVEQFF
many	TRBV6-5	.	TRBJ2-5	TGTGCCATCCAAAGGGGGGCCGGGGAGACCCAGTACTTC	CAIQRGAGETQYF
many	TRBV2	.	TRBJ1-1	TGTGCCAGCAGCGGGGTAATGAACACTGAAGCTTTCTTT	CASSGVMNTEAFF
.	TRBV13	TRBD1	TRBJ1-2	TGTGCCAGCAGCTTAGCCCTACAGGGGAAGGGCTACACCTTC	CASSLALQGKGYTF
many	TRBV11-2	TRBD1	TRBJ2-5	TGTGCCAGCAGCTTAGAGGGGGCAGGGGGCAGAAAGACCCAGTACTTC	CASSLEGAGGRKTQYF
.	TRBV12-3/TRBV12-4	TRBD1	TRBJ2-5	TGTGCCAGCTCAGACAGGGTACAAGAGACCCAGTACTTC	CASSDRVQETQYF
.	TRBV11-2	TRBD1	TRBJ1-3	TGTGCCAGCAGCTTAGCCGGACAGGGAACTGGAAACACCATATATTTT	CASSLAGQGTGNTIYF
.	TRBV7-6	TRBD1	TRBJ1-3	TGTGCCAGCAGCCCGCTAACAGGGGTCGGAAACACCATATATTTT	CASSPLTGVGNTIYF
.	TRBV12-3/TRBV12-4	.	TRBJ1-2	TGTGCCAGCACTTACGGACGGATAGGCTACACCTTC	CASTYGRIGYTF
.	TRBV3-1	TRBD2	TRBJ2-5	TGTGCCAGCAGCCCGCCGGTGGGGGGAGGGCAAGAGACCCAGTACTTC	CASSPPVGGGQETQYF
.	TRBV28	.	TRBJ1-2	TGTGCCAGCACTCCGGACAGTAACTATGGCTACACCTTC	CASTPDSNYGYTF
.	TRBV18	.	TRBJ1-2	TGTGCCAGCTCATCGACTCAAGAGAATGGCTACACCTTC	CASSSTQENGYTF
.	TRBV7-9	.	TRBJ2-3	TGTGCCAGCAGCTACCCTTTCGGGGGCCTCACAGATACGCAGTATTTT	CASSYPFGGLTDTQYF
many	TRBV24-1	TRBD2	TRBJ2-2	TGTGCCACCAGTGAACCTGATGGGGGGGGCACCGGGGAGCTGTTTTTT	CATSEPDGGGTGELFF
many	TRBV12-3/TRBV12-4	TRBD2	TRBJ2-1	TGTGCCAGCAGCCCCCGGAGCGGGAGGGCGGGTGAGCAGTTCTTC	CASSPRSGRAGEQFF
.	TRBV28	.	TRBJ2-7	TGTGCCAGCAGTTACGTTAGCTCCTACGAGCAGTACTTC	CASSYVSSYEQYF
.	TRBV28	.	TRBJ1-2	TGTGCCAGCAGTTTGGGAGTTATCTATGGCTACACCTTC	CASSLGVIYGYTF
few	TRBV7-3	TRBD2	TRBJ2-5	TGTGCCAGCAGCAACGACGGGACTAGCGGGAGTGAGACCCAGTACTTC	CASSNDGTSGSETQYF
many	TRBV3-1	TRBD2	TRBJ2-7	TGTGCCAGCAGCCAAGGTAGAGTAGCGGGAGTTTACGAGCAGTACTTC	CASSQGRVAGVYEQYF
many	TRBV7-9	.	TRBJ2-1	TGTGCCAGCAGCTCGATACCGATGGGTGAGCAGTTCTTC	CASSSIPMGEQFF
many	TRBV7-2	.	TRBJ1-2	TGTGCCAGCTCCTTGGGGCCTACTACTAACTATGGCTACACCTTC	CASSLGPTTNYGYTF
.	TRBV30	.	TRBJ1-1	TGTGCCTGGAGGGGTGATAGAGGGGGCACTGAAGCTTTCTTT	CAWRGDRGGTEAFF
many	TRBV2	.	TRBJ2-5	TGTGCCAGCAGTGAACCGGGGGGCCTACAAGAGACCCAGTACTTC	CASSEPGGLQETQYF
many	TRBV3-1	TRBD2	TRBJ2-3	TGTGCCAGCAGGCCCGGGGGGGCCTGGACAGATACGCAGTATTTT	CASRPGGAWTDTQYF
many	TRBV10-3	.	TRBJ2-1	TGTGCCATCAGTGCACGTTACAATGAGCAGTTCTTC	CAISARYNEQFF
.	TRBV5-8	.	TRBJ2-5	TGTGCCAGCAGCGTTCCCTTGGGACCCCAAGAGACCCAGTACTTC	CASSVPLGPQETQYF
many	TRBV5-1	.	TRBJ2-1	TGCGCCAGCAGCTTGAGAGCCTCCCAGCGCCCCAATGAGCAGTTCTTC	CASSLRASQRPNEQFF
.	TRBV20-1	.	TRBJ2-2	TGCAGTGCTAGTCGGGGGAACACCGGGGAGCGGTTTTTT	CSASRGNTGERFF
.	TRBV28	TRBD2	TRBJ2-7	TGTGCCAGCAGTTTCCAGGCGGGAGCCCTAACATACGAGCAGTACTTC	CASSFQAGALTYEQYF
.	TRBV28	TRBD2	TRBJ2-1	TGTGCCAGCAGTCACGACGGGACTAGCGGGATAAATGAGCAGTTCTTC	CASSHDGTSGINEQFF
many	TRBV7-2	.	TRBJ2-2	TGTGCCAGCAGCGCCGGGGTGAGCACCGGGGAGCTGTTTTTT	CASSAGVSTGELFF
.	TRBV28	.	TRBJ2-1	TGTGCCAGCAGTTTATCCCCACAGGGAGGCAATGAGCAGTTCTTC	CASSLSPQGGNEQFF
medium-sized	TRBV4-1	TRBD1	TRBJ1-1	TGCGCCAGCAGCCCTGGGACAGGGAACACTGAAGCTTTCTTT	CASSPGTGNTEAFF
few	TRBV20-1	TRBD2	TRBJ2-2	TGCAGTGCTAGAGTGACTAGCGGGAGTAGGACCGGGGAGCTGTTTTTT	CSARVTSGSRTGELFF
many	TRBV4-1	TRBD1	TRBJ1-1	TGCGCCAGCAGCCAAGACTCAACGGGACAGGGAAGGAACACTGAAGCTTTCTTT	CASSQDSTGQGRNTEAFF
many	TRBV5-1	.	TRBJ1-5	TGCGCCAGCAGCTTGGCCGGGGGAACTCAGCCCCAGCATTTT	CASSLAGGTQPQHF
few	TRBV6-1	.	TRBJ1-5	TGTGCCAGCAGGGATTGGACGGACGGTCAGCCCCAGCATTTT	CASRDWTDGQPQHF
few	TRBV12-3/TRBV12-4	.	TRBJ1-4	TGTGCCAGCAGTGGCCGAGGACAGCCTAATGAAAAACTGTTTTTT	CASSGRGQPNEKLFF
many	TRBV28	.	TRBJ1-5	TGTGCCAGCAGTTTCCGGGTTTCAGACAATCAGCCCCAGCATTTT	CASSFRVSDNQPQHF
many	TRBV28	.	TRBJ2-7	TGTGCCAGCAGTTTCGGACCAACCGGCCGAACCTACGAGCAGTACTTC	CASSFGPTGRTYEQYF
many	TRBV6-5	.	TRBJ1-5	TGTGCTACCGGTCAGGGAGGCGGCAATCAGCCCCAGCATTTT	CATGQGGGNQPQHF
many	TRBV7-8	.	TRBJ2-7	TGTGCCAGCAGCTCCCCGGTGGCAGCGGGTCACTCCTACGAGCAGTACTTC	CASSSPVAAGHSYEQYF
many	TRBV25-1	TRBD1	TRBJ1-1	TGTGCCAGCAGTGGGACAGGGGGTTGGAACACTGAAGCTTTCTTT	CASSGTGGWNTEAFF
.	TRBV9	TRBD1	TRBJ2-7	TGTGCCAGCAGCGCAGCGGGACAGGGGTCCGCCGAGCAGTACTTC	CASSAAGQGSAEQYF
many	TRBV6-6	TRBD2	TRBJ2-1	TGTGCCAGCAGTTATTCCACTAGCGGGAGAAGCAATGAGCAGTTCTTC	CASSYSTSGRSNEQFF
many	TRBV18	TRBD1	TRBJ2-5	TGTGCCAGCTCACAGGGACAGGACCAAGAGACCCAGTACTTC	CASSQGQDQETQYF
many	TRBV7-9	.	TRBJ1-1	TGTGCCAGCAGCTTAGATCCCGGAATGAACACTGAAGCTTTCTTT	CASSLDPGMNTEAFF
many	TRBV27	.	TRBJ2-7	TGTGCCAGCAGTCTAGCGACAGGTGGGGAGCAGTACTTC	CASSLATGGEQYF
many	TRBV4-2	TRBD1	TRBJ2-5	TGTGCCAGCAGCCAAGTAGGGGGCGGAGAGACCCAGTACTTC	CASSQVGGGETQYF
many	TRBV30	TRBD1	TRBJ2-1	TGTGCCTGGAGTGTAGACAGGGTTTCTTCGGATGAGCAGTTCTTC	CAWSVDRVSSDEQFF
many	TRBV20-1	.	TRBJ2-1	TGCAGTGCTACTCCCTCGGGGGTAGCGGACAATGAGCAGTTCTTC	CSATPSGVADNEQFF
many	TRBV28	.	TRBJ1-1	TGTGCCAGCAGTCCCCCGAACACTGAAGCTTTCTTT	CASSPPNTEAFF